This T cell receptor beta chain was recovered during a study of neurological immune-mediated disorders. The CDR3 covers 12 residues. V shed 5 bases and J shed 0 bases, with 3 bases lying between them. Per the germline V gene, CDR1 is SGHRS and CDR2 is YFSETQ. Overall study findings and caveats: Neither clinical nor MRI features showed any association with the multiple sclerosis repertoire cluster, and the authors stated that larger cohorts are needed. The highest TCR clonal expansion occurred in HTLV-1-associated myelopathy; multiple sclerosis fell below healthy controls. Expanded clones shared no CDR3 amino acid sequences across subjects, suggesting private repertoires in all groups.

The method for making cDNA was 5'RACE, and it used 10-nucleotide random UMIs. TCRdb reprocessed the 5' RACE reads via MiXCR and lists one record per CDR3 protein. There are roughly 60,000 distinct CDR3 sequences in the sample; 3.5% to 4.5% occur only once, and more than 2% lies in the top ten. This clonotype showed up many times. As yet, its antigen is unknown. The V and J genes are TRBV5-1 and TRBJ1-3, with no clear D. The specimen was PBMCs. This clonotype was obtained from a woman aged 45-60 years with multiple sclerosis. CDR3: CASSFSGNTIYF. The CDR3 bases are TGCGCCAGCAGTTTCTCTGGAAACACCATATATTTT.